This TCR beta chain stems from a study of T-cell memory formation after mild COVID-19. TCRdb re-derived calls from the 5' RACE reads in MiXCR, one entry per CDR3 protein. The sample holds roughly 580,000 distinct CDR3 sequences; roughly 18% are singletons and the top ten take around 11%. The J segment lost 4 bases and the V segment lost 4 bases, leaving 12 bases of the junction unmatched. The CDR3 totals 16 residues. From germline, CDR1 is SEHNR and CDR2 FQNEAQ (reference sequence). Sequenced sample: PBMCs or a T cell subset sorted from them (not recorded which). The clonotype originates from an adult woman who had mild COVID-19 (a few samples of this study predate the infection). Cell type and time point are not known. This chain uses TRBV7-9 with TRBJ1-1, with 7 bases identical to TRBD1. CDR3 DNA: TGTGCCAGCAGCTCCCCCCGCACCTACAGGGGCACTGAAGCTTTCTTT. It translates to CASSSPRTYRGTEAFF.